This T cell receptor beta chain was identified in a study of cytomegalovirus exposure and HLA in healthy donors. Notes on the study in general: Accounts indicate the classifier identified cytomegalovirus status with strong specificity and sensitivity. It has been reported that TCR beta sequences accurately predicted the HLA-A and HLA-B alleles of most subjects.

The CDR3 length is 16 residues. Germline-derived CDR1 and CDR2 are LNHDA and SQIVND (reference sequence). Between the trimmed V and J ends, which lost 1 base and 6 bases, there was a span of 15 bases. As to this clone: The target antigen is unknown.

The primer mix had 60 Vbeta and 13 Jbeta primers. TCRdb's copy holds only in-frame clones and misses some; the assay was immunoSEQ multiplex PCR. The data contain around 100,000 clones, approximately 80% of them singletons. Sequences were obtained from PBMCs. The source is a woman aged 25 to 39 in good health and CMV-seronegative. The chain is built from TRBV19 and TRBJ1-4; no clear D. The CDR3 loop is CASSIGITQLDEKLFF. The CDR3 DNA follows: TGTGCCAGTAGTATAGGTATCACGCAACTAGATGAAAAACTGTTTTTT.